Presented here are 19 T cell receptor beta chains from one specimen sequenced in a study of blood T cell repertoires in COVID-19. Profiled with immunoSEQ multiplex PCR; TCRdb holds only in-frame clones, not every one. Here the sample spans fewer than 350,000 clones, under 95% being singletons. The sample taken for sequencing was PBMCs or T cells enriched from blood (not recorded which). These TCRs come from a man in his forties or fifties who had been exposed to COVID-19.

This chain joins TRBV29-1 and TRBJ1-3; no clear D. The CDR3 covers 12 residues. Germline V CDR1 and CDR2: SQVTM, ANQGSEA. The V end was cut by 4 bases, the J end by 2 bases, with 6 bases between. The CDR3 coding sequence is TGCAGCGTTGGGACTGCTGGAAACACCATATATTTT. Translation gives CSVGTAGNTIYF.

This rearrangement joins TRBV9 to TRBJ1-2; D remains ambiguous. The CDR3 is 14 residues long. The germline V gene has CDR1 SGDLS and CDR2 YYNGEE. The germline V and J ends were trimmed by 1 base and 3 bases, with 10 bases remaining between them. The CDR3 nucleotides read TGTGCCAGCAGCGTAAATGGAGGCTACTATGGCTACACCTTC. It translates to CASSVNGGYYGYTF.

The V and J genes are TRBV12-5 and TRBJ2-1; possible D gene TRBD2, 6 bases. CDR1 and CDR2 from the germline V gene are LGHNT and FRNRAP. V dropped 6 bases and J dropped 2 bases, with 20 bases sitting between them. CDR3 length: 17 amino acids. CDR3 region: CASGPPGAGSAYNEQFF. The CDR3 nucleotides are TGTGCTAGTGGCCCTCCAGGTGCGGGAAGCGCCTACAATGAGCAGTTCTTC.

This clone was detected only a few times. The chain has TRBV30 and TRBJ2-7, with 11 positions matching TRBD1. The CDR3 loop spans 11 amino acids. Per germline, CDR1 GTSNPN and CDR2 SVGIG (reference sequence). With V trimmed by 5 bases and J by 7 bases, 1 base remained unmatched. The CDR3 here is CAWGTGGEQYF. In DNA form, the CDR3 reads TGTGCCTGGGGGACAGGGGGAGAGCAGTACTTC.

The V call is TRBV13, the J call TRBJ2-5, with D possibly matching TRBD2 (5 bases). CDR1 and CDR2 (germline): PRHDT, FYEKMQ (reference sequence). V was clipped by 2 bases and J by 0 bases, with 13 bases between them. This CDR3 contains 16 residues. In DNA, the CDR3 is TGTGCCAGCAGCTTAAATTCAGCGGAGTACCAAGAGACCCAGTACTTC. Protein product: CASSLNSAEYQETQYF.

The rearrangement uses TRBV10-2 and TRBJ1-5; no clear D. Germline V lookup: CDR1 WSHSY, CDR2 SAAADI. Deletions cut 6 bases from V and 0 bases from J, with 6 bases between. This CDR3 comprises 13 residues. The CDR3 here is CASSLLSNQPQHF. The CDR3 DNA sequence: TGCGCCAGCAGCCTACTTAGCAATCAGCCCCAGCATTTT.

This rearrangement joins TRBV19 to TRBJ1-3, with D hard to call. The CDR3 has 15 amino acids. The V gene's germline CDR1 is LNHDA and CDR2 SQIVND (reference sequence). With 1 base removed from V and 1 base from J, the gap between germline ends came to 8 bases. CDR3 DNA: TGTGCCAGTAGTATAGCCCGGAGTTCTGGAAACACCATATATTTT. It translates to CASSIARSSGNTIYF.

The V gene is TRBV10-3, the J gene TRBJ2-2; 9 bases agree with TRBD1. This CDR3 has 17 residues. V shed 1 base, J shed 1 base, and the junction held 4 bases outside the gene matches. Germline V lookup: CDR1 ENHRY, CDR2 SYGVKD. This chain's CDR3 is CAISELWDRVNTGELFF. The DNA for the CDR3 is TGTGCCATCAGTGAGTTGTGGGACAGGGTGAACACCGGGGAGCTGTTTTTT.

This chain connects TRBV7-2 to TRBJ2-5, with TRBD2 matching over 13 bases. In germline, CDR1 is SGHTA, CDR2 FQGNSA. Trimming cost V 5 bases and J 7 bases; bases outside gene matches: 10. The CDR3 has 16 residues. The CDR3 nucleotides read TGTGCCAGCAGCCAAGGGACTAGCGGGACGGCCGGGACCCAGTACTTC. As protein: CASSQGTSGTAGTQYF.

V usage is TRBV5-1 and J usage is TRBJ2-6, with TRBD2 matching 15 bases. This CDR3 contains 18 residues. With 4 bases clipped from V and 2 bases from J, the junction kept 4 bases outside the gene matches. Germline values: CDR1 SGHRS, CDR2 YFSETQ. The CDR3 region is CASSLGLAGGAGANVLTF. The DNA of the CDR3 is TGCGCCAGCAGCCTGGGACTAGCGGGAGGAGCTGGGGCCAACGTCCTGACTTTC.

V usage is TRBV27 and J usage is TRBJ2-7; D perhaps matches TRBD1 (5 bases). V shed 5 bases and J shed 5 bases, with 16 bases lying between them. CDR1 and CDR2 from the germline V gene are MNHEY and SMNVEV (reference sequence). This CDR3 contains 14 residues. The CDR3 reads CASSPVWVDNEQYF. The CDR3 coding sequence is TGTGCCAGCAGTCCAGTTTGGGTGGACAACGAGCAGTACTTC.

The chain employs TRBV5-5 and TRBJ1-1; 9 nucleotides line up with TRBD1. V dropped 9 bases and J dropped 6; count of bases not matched to a gene: 15. Germline V gene sequence: CDR1 SGHKS, CDR2 YYEKEE (reference sequence). The CDR3 totals 15 residues. CDR3 protein: CATKGQGSSHAEAFF. CDR3 sequence (DNA): TGTGCCACCAAGGGACAGGGAAGTTCGCACGCTGAAGCTTTCTTT.

The rearrangement uses TRBV19 and TRBJ1-2; a weak D match, TRBD1 (6 bases). Trimming cost V 4 bases and J 3 bases, with 18 bases left between them. Germline-derived CDR1 and CDR2 are LNHDA and SQIVND (reference sequence). This CDR3 is 16 amino acids long. DNA of the CDR3: TGTGCCAGTAGTACCCCCGGTCGGACAGTAGACTATGGCTACACCTTC. Its protein product is CASSTPGRTVDYGYTF.

CDR3: CASSAAGGLYF. The CDR3 DNA reads as TGCGCCAGCAGTGCAGCGGGTGGTTTGTATTTT. This chain connects TRBV10-1 to TRBJ2-3, with a tentative D call TRBD2 (6 bases). This CDR3 is built from 11 residues. Trimming took off 4 bases at V and 14 bases at J, with 13 bases between the two ends. Germline V gives CDR1 WNHNN, CDR2 SYGVQD (reference sequence).

The V call is TRBV10-3, the J call TRBJ1-5; D is undetermined. Trimming shortened V by 6 bases and J by 2 bases, and 11 bases separated the two germline ends. The CDR3 is made up of 14 amino acids. CDR1 is ENHRY and CDR2 is SYGVKD in the germline V gene. The CDR3 coding sequence is TGTGCCATCAGGGCCACTATGGGCAATCAGCCCCAGCATTTT. It codes for CAIRATMGNQPQHF.

The chain combines TRBV4-2 with TRBJ1-2; TRBD1 aligns across 10 bases. Germline trimming cut 1 base from V and 6 bases from J; bases unmatched to any gene: 8. Germline V CDR1 and CDR2: LGHNA, YNFKEQ. The CDR3 spans 16 residues. The CDR3 DNA follows: TGTGCCAGCAGCCAAGTGGGGACAGGGGTTGGAGATGGCTACACCTTC. It specifies CASSQVGTGVGDGYTF.

V and J are TRBV14 and TRBJ1-3; no clear D. Germline V CDR1 and CDR2: SGHDN, FVKESK. Between the trimmed V and J ends, which lost 1 base and 0 bases, there was a span of 4 bases. The CDR3 contains 14 residues. CDR3 sequence (DNA): TGTGCCAGCAGCCAAGGGCACTCTGGAAACACCATATATTTT. Translated: CASSQGHSGNTIYF.

J is TRBJ1-4 and V is TRBV19; TRBD1 aligns across 9 bases. Germline assignment: CDR1 LNHDA and CDR2 SQIVND (reference sequence). This CDR3 region has 14 residues. With 3 bases clipped from V and 6 bases from J, the junction kept 2 bases outside the gene matches. DNA of the CDR3: TGTGCCAGTAGTATGACAGGGGGTTATGAAAAACTGTTTTTT. Translated, it gives CASSMTGGYEKLFF.

The chain joins TRBV12-3 or TRBV12-4 to TRBJ1-2; perhaps TRBD1 as D (5 bases). The CDR3 has 13 residues. Trimming pared 7 bases from V and 8 bases from J, leaving 17 bases between. CDR3 in amino acids: CASNTLGEAGYTF. CDR3 sequence (DNA): TGTGCCAGCAACACGCTGGGGGAGGCCGGCTACACCTTC.